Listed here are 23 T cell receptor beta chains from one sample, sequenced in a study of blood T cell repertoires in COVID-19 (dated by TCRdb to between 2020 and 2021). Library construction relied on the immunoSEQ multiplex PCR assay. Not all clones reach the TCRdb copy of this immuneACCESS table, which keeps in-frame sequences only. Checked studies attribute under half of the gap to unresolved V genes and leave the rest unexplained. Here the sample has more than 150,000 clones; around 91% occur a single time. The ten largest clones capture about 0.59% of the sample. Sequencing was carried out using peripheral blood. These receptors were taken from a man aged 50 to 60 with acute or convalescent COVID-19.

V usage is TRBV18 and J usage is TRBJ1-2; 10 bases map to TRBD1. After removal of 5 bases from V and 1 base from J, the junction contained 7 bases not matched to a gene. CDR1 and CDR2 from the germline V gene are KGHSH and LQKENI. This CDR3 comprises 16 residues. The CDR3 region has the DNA TGTGCCAGCTCAGAGAGACAGGGGGCTCTTAACTATGGCTACACCTTC. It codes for CASSERQGALNYGYTF.

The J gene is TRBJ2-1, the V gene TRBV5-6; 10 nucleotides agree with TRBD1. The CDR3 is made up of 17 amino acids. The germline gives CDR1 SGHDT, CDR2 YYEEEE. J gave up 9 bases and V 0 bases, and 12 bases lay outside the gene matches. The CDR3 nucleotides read TGTGCCAGCAGCTTGGAGGCTGGGACAGGGGTATCAGGTGAGCAGTTCTTC. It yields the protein CASSLEAGTGVSGEQFF.

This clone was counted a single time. CDR3 in amino acids: CASSLAVDSIYEQYF. The CDR3 nucleotides read TGTGCCAGCAGCTTGGCAGTCGACTCGATCTACGAGCAGTACTTC. The rearrangement links TRBV5-6 to TRBJ2-7; the D is unclear. The ends were cut back, 0 bases at V and 3 bases at J, with 13 bases in the middle. The germline CDR1 and CDR2 sequences are SGHDT and YYEEEE. This CDR3 is built from 15 residues.

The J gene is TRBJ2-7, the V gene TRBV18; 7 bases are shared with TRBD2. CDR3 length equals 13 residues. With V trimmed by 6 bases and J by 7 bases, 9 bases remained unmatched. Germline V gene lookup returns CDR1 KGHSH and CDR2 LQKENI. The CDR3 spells CASSLGRVEEQYV. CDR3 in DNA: TGTGCCAGCTCCCTAGGGAGGGTTGAGGAGCAGTACGTC.

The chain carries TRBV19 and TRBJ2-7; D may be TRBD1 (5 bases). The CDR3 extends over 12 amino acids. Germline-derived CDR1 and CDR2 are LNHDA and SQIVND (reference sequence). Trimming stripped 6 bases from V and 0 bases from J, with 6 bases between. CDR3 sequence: CASRTVSYEQYV. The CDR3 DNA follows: TGTGCCAGTAGGACAGTCTCCTACGAGCAGTACGTC.

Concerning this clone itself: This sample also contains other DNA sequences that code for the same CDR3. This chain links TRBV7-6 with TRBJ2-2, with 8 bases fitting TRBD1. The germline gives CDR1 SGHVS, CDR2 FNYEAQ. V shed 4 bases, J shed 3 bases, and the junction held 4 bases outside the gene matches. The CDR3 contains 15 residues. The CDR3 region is CASSSQGAYTGELFF. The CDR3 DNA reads TGTGCCAGCAGCTCCCAGGGGGCCTACACCGGGGAGCTGTTTTTT.

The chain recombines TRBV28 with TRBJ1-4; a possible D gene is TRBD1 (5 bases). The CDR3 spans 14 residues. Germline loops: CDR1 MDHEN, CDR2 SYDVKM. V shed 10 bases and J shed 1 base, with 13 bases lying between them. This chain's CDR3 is CAIATGGTNEKLFF. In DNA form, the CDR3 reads TGTGCCATCGCAACGGGGGGAACTAATGAAAAACTGTTTTTT.

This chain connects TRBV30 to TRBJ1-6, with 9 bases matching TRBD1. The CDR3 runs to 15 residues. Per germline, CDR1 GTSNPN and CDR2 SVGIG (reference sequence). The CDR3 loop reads CARGQGKSRSSPLHF. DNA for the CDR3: TGTGCTCGGGGACAGGGCAAGAGTAGGAGTTCACCCCTCCACTTT. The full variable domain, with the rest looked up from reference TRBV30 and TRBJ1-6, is SQTIHQWPATLVQPVGSPLSLECTVEGTSNPNLYWYRQAAGRGLQLLFYSVGIGQISSEVPQNLSASRPQDRQFILSSKKLLLSDSGFYLCARGQGKSRSSPLHFGNGTRLTVT.

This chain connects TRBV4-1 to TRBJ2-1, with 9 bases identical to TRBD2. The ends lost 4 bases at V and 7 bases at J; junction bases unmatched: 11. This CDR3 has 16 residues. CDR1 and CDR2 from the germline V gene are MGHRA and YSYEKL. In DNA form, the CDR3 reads TGCGCCAGCAGCCCAGAAGGCGGGAGGGCCGTTAATGAGCAGTTCTTC. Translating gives CASSPEGGRAVNEQFF.

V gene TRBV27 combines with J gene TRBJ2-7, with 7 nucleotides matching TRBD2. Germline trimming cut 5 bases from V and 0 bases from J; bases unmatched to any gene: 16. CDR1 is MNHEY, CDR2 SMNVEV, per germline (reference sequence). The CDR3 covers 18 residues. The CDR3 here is CASSKGGASSGYSYEQYF. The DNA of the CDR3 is TGTGCCAGCAGTAAGGGAGGGGCCAGTAGCGGATACTCCTACGAGCAGTACTTC.

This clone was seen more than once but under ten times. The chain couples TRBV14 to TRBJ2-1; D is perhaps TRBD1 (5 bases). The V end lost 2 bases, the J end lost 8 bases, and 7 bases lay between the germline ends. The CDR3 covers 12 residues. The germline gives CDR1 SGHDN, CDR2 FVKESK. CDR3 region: CASSQQGYEQFF. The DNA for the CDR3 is TGTGCCAGCAGCCAACAGGGCTATGAGCAGTTCTTC. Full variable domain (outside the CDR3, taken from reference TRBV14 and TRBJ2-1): EAGVTQFPSHSVIEKGQTVTLRCDPISGHDNLYWYRRVMGKEIKFLLHFVKESKQDESGMPNNRFLAERTGGTYSTLKVQPAELEDSGVYFCASSQQGYEQFFGPGTRLTVL.

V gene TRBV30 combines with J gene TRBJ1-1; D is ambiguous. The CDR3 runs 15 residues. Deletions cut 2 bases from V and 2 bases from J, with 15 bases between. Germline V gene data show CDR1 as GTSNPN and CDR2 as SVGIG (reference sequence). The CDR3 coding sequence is TGTGCCTGGAGTTTAGCCCGAGAAGCTAACACTGAAGCTTTCTTT. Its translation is CAWSLAREANTEAFF.

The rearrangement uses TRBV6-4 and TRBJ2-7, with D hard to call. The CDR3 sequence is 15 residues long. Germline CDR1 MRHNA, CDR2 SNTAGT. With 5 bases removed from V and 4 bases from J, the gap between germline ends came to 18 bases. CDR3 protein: CASSRLPTGFYEQYV. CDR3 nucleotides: TGTGCCAGCAGTAGACTCCCGACCGGATTTTACGAGCAGTACGTC.

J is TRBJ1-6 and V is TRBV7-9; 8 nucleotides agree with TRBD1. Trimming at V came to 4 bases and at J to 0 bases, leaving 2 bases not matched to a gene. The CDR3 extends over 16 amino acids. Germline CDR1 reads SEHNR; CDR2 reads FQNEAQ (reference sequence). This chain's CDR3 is CASSWTGSSYNSPLHF. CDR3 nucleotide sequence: TGTGCCAGCAGCTGGACAGGGAGCTCCTATAATTCACCCCTCCACTTT.

The CDR3 region has the DNA TGTGCCAGCAGCGCCGGGACAACCACAGATACGCAGTATTTT. Translated: CASSAGTTTDTQYF. The V call is TRBV6-5, the J call TRBJ2-3; D perhaps matches TRBD1 (6 bases). This CDR3 comprises 14 residues. From germline, CDR1 is MNHEY and CDR2 SVGAGI. Trimming stripped 6 bases from V and 2 bases from J, with 12 bases between.

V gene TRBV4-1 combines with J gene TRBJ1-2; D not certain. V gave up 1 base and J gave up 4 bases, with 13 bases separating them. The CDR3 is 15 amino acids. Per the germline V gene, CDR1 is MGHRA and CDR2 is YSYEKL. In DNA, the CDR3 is TGCGCCAGCAGCCAAGGCGGGTTTGAGAGCTATGGCTACACCTTC. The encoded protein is CASSQGGFESYGYTF.

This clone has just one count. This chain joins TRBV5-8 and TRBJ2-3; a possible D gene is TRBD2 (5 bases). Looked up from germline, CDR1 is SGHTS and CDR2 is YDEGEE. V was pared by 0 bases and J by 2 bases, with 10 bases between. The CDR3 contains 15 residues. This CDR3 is CASSLGVRDTDTQYF. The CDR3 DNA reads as TGTGCCAGCAGCTTGGGGGTCCGGGACACAGATACGCAGTATTTT. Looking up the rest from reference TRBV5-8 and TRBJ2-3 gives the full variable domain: EAGVTQSPTHLIKTRGQQATLRCSPISGHTSVYWYQQALGLGLQFLLWYDEGEERNRGNFPPRFSGRQFPNYSSELNVNALELEDSALYLCASSLGVRDTDTQYFGPGTRLTVL.

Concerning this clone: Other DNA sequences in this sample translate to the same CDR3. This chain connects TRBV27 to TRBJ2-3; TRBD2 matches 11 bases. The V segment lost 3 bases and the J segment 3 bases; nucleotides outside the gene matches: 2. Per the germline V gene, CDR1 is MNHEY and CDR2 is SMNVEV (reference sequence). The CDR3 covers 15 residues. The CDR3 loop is CASSFGTSGTDTQYF. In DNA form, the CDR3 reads TGTGCCAGCAGTTTCGGGACTAGCGGAACAGATACGCAGTATTTT.

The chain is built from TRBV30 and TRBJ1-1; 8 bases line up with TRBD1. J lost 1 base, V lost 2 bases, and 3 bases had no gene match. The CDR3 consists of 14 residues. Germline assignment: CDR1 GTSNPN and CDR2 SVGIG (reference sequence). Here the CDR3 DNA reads TGTGCCTGGAGTCCGGACAGGGCGAACACTGAAGCTTTCTTT. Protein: CAWSPDRANTEAFF.

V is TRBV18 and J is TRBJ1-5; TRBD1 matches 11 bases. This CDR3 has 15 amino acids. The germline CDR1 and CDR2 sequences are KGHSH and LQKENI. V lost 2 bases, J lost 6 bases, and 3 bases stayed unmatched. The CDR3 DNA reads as TGTGCCAGCTCACCAGGACAGGGGGCACTTCAGCCCCAGCATTTT. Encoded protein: CASSPGQGALQPQHF.

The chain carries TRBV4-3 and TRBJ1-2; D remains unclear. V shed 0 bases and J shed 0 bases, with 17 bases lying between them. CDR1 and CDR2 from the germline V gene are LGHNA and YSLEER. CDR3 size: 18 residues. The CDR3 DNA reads TGCGCCAGCAGCCAAGATCGGGTCACTAGGCCAACTAACTATGGCTACACCTTC. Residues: CASSQDRVTRPTNYGYTF.

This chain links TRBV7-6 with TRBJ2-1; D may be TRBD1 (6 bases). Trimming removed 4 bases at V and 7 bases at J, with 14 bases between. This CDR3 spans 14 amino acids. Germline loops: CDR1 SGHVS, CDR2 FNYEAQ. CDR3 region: CASSYSQGNNEQFF. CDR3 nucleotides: TGTGCCAGCAGCTACAGCCAGGGGAATAATGAGCAGTTCTTC. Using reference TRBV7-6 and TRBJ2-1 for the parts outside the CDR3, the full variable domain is GAGVSQSPRYKVTKRGQDVALRCDPISGHVSLYWYRQALGQGPEFLTYFNYEAQQDKSGLPNDRFSAERPEGSISTLTIQRTEQRDSAMYRCASSYSQGNNEQFFGPGTRLTVL.

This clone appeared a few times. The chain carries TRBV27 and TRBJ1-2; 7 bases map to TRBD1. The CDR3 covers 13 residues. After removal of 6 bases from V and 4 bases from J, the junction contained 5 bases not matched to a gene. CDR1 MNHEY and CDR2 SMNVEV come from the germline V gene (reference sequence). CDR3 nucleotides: TGTGCCAGCAGGCTGCGGGACAGCTATGGCTACACCTTC. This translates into CASRLRDSYGYTF.